This entry is about one TCR beta chain. Its antigen remains unknown. The data originate from a study of OX40 agonist ivuxolimab in advanced cancers. Study as a whole: At doses from 0.01 to 10 mg/kg, patients were given intravenous ivuxolimab every 2 weeks.

The V gene's germline CDR1 is LGHNA and CDR2 YSLEER. Trimming at V came to 4 bases and at J to 7 bases, leaving 7 bases not matched to a gene. The CDR3 has 14 residues. Using immunoSEQ multiplex PCR, the repertoire was profiled, and TCRdb retains in-frame clones only, with some absent. This table has some 87,000 clones, around 94% appearing once. General study points: By week 6 at 0.1 to 3.0 mg/kg, blood CD4+ and CD8+ T cells had expanded clonally.

The input for sequencing was CD4+ or CD8+ T cells sorted from blood, taken in a trial of the OX40 agonist ivuxolimab. The rearrangement uses TRBV4-3 and TRBJ1-2, with 9 bases aligning to TRBD1. The origin of this receptor is an adult with an advanced solid tumor such as melanoma, head and neck, liver or kidney cancer. The CDR3 DNA is TGCGCCAGCAGCCCATCGACAGGGGGTGGTGGCTACACCTTC. Protein sequence: CASSPSTGGGGYTF.